This T cell receptor (beta chain) was sequenced during a study of T cell repertoires in cytomegalovirus infection. The overall study: Through public TCR beta signatures, both CMV infection and matching HLA type were indicated. Study-wide findings and caveats: CMV-specific HLA-C-restricted TCR beta clonotypes dominated the ex vivo response. Cumulated frequencies of public TCR beta families served to identify carriers of CMV plus the relevant HLA.

The CDR3 runs to 15 residues. The germline CDR1 and CDR2 sequences are SGHAT and FQDESV (reference sequence). The V end lost 2 bases, the J end lost 2 bases, and 11 bases lay between the germline ends. TCRdb processed the reads anew with MiXCR; each CDR3 protein has one entry. Among some 920,000 distinct CDR3 sequences listed, 31% were seen once. About this clonotype: Its specificity is not known.

This TCR was sampled from a human donor in good health (CMV status not recorded). Some clones in this sample may be carry-over from other donors' samples. This specimen consisted of cultured CD8+ T cells from PBMCs, obtained from culture after CMV antigen stimulation. The rearrangement joins TRBV11-1 to TRBJ2-3; tentatively, D is TRBD2 (5 bases). CDR3 sequence reads: CASSLRRLPTDTQYF. As DNA, the CDR3 is TGTGCCAGCAGCTTACGCCGACTACCCACAGATACGCAGTATTTT. Drawing the rest from reference TRBV11-1 and TRBJ2-3, the complete variable domain is EAEVAQSPRYKITEKSQAVAFWCDPISGHATLYWYRQILGQGPELLVQFQDESVVDDSQLPKDRFSAERLKGVDSTLKIQPAELGDSAMYLCASSLRRLPTDTQYFGPGTRLTVL.